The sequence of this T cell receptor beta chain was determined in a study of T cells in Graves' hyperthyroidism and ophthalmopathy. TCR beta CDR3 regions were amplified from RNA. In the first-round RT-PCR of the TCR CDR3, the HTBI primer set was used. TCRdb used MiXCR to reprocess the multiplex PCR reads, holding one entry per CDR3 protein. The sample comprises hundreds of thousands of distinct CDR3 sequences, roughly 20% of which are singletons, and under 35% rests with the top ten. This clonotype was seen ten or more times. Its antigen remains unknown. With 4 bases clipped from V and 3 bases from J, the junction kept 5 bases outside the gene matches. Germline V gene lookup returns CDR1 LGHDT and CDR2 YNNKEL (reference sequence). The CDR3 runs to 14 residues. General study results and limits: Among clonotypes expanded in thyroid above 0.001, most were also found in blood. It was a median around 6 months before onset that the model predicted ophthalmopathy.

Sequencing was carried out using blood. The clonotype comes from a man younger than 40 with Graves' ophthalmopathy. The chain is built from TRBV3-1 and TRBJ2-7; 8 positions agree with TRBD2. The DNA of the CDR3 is TGTGCCAGCAGCCTGTCGGGACTAGTCTACGAGCAGTACTTC. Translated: CASSLSGLVYEQYF.